A selection of T cell receptor beta chains follows, all from one sample in a study of blood T cell repertoires in COVID-19. Data came from immunoSEQ multiplex PCR; TCRdb stores just in-frame clones and leaves some out. The profile shows a few hundred thousand clones, 70% to 90% of them singletons. Sample: PBMCs or T cells enriched from blood (not recorded which). The receptors here all came from a woman aged 50 to 60 who had recovered from COVID-19. Both conserved end residues are part of each CDR3. Each record gives: CDR3 protein, CDR3 DNA, V gene, J gene, D gene, clone size. A D gene is named only where the DNA matches it firmly. Not all rows give a size; the values are once, few, many and, for expanded clones, a class.

CATGKGPSQETQYF	TGTGCCACCGGGAAGGGCCCGTCCCAAGAGACCCAGTACTTC	TRBV2	TRBJ2-5	NA	NA
CASSPGLDTEAFF	TGTGCCAGCTCACCGGGACTGGACACTGAAGCTTTCTTT	TRBV18	TRBJ1-1	NA	NA
CASSRRPGQRGPRNEKLFF	TGTGCCAGCAGTCGCCGCCCCGGACAGCGGGGACCGAGGAATGAAAAACTGTTTTTT	TRBV6-6	TRBJ1-4	NA	NA
CASSQATGLTNEAFF	TGCGCCAGCAGCCAAGCAACGGGCCTGACTAATGAAGCTTTCTTT	TRBV4-1	TRBJ1-1	NA	NA
CASSHPEGTQYF	TGTGCCAGCAGCCACCCGGAGGGGACCCAGTACTTC	TRBV11-3	TRBJ2-5	NA	NA
CASSELRATNEKLFF	TGTGCCAGCAGTGAATTGAGGGCAACTAATGAAAAACTGTTTTTT	TRBV2	TRBJ1-4	NA	NA
CASSRAGGLNEQFF	TGTGCCAGCAGCCGGGCGGGAGGGCTTAATGAGCAGTTCTTC	TRBV3-1/TRBV3-2	TRBJ2-1	TRBD2	NA
CASSLSNYQGTGELFF	TGTGCCAGCAGTTTATCGAACTACCAAGGCACCGGGGAGCTGTTTTTT	TRBV27	TRBJ2-2	NA	NA
CASSLRDTNTGELFF	TGTGCCAGCAGCTTGCGGGACACCAACACCGGGGAGCTGTTTTTT	TRBV5-4	TRBJ2-2	NA	NA
CASSAGRDRVWEQYF	TGTGCCAGCAGCGCCGGGCGGGACAGGGTTTGGGAGCAGTACTTC	TRBV7-6	TRBJ2-7	TRBD1	NA
CASSQDLLAQYNEQFF	TGCGCCAGCAGCCAAGATCTACTAGCTCAGTACAATGAGCAGTTCTTC	TRBV4-1	TRBJ2-1	NA	NA
CASSVGPTGELFF	TGTGCCAGCAGTGTGGGCCCCACCGGGGAGCTGTTTTTT	TRBV12-3/TRBV12-4	TRBJ2-2	NA	NA
CASSHGTSGVNEQFF	TGCGCCAGCAGCCATGGGACTAGTGGGGTTAATGAGCAGTTCTTC	TRBV5-1	TRBJ2-1	TRBD2	once
CASSENGRGGKAFF	TGTGCCAGCAGTGAAAACGGTCGCGGAGGGAAAGCTTTCTTT	TRBV25-1	TRBJ1-1	NA	NA
CASSQVGGSHEQFF	TGCGCCAGCAGCCAAGTGGGGGGAAGCCATGAGCAGTTCTTC	TRBV4-1	TRBJ2-1	NA	NA
CASSPSGTSGAYNEQFF	TGTGCCAGCAGTCCCTCCGGGACTAGCGGGGCCTACAATGAGCAGTTCTTC	TRBV28	TRBJ2-1	TRBD2	NA
CASSRRWETQYF	TGTGCCAGCAGTAGGAGGTGGGAGACCCAGTACTTC	TRBV12-3/TRBV12-4	TRBJ2-5	NA	once
CASNARDRGRMNTGELFF	TGTGCCAGTAACGCCCGGGACAGGGGGCGGATGAACACCGGGGAGCTGTTTTTT	TRBV19	TRBJ2-2	TRBD1	once
CASSPRVGQGSYNEQFF	TGTGCCAGCTCACCCCGGGTGGGCCAGGGCTCCTACAATGAGCAGTTCTTC	TRBV18	TRBJ2-1	NA	NA
CASSLWAGGYNEQFF	TGTGCCAGCAGCTTATGGGCAGGGGGTTACAATGAGCAGTTCTTC	TRBV7-2	TRBJ2-1	TRBD1	NA
CASSLGGGFPVYEQYF	TGTGCCAGCAGCTTAGGAGGGGGTTTCCCCGTCTACGAGCAGTACTTC	TRBV11-2	TRBJ2-7	NA	once
CASSGGAYEQYF	TGTGCCAGCAGCGGGGGGGCCTACGAGCAGTACTTC	TRBV5-5	TRBJ2-7	TRBD2	NA
CAISGEVNYGYTF	TGTGCCATCAGTGGAGAAGTTAACTATGGCTACACCTTC	TRBV10-3	TRBJ1-2	NA	NA
CASNQVTPYSNQPQHF	TGTGCCAGTAACCAAGTCACACCATATAGCAATCAGCCCCAGCATTTT	TRBV19	TRBJ1-5	NA	NA
CASSLGVPRDSPLHF	TGTGCCAGCAGTTTAGGGGTCCCGAGGGATTCACCCCTCCACTTT	TRBV28	TRBJ1-6	NA	once
CASSEGFQRGSSYNEQFF	TGTGCCAGCAGTGAAGGCTTCCAACGCGGGAGCTCCTACAATGAGCAGTTCTTC	TRBV25-1	TRBJ2-1	TRBD2	NA
CASRPSAASTDTQYF	TGTGCCAGCAGGCCCTCGGCGGCTAGCACAGATACGCAGTATTTT	TRBV9	TRBJ2-3	NA	NA
CSVDGGSLTYGYTF	TGCAGCGTTGACGGGGGTTCTTTGACTTATGGCTACACCTTC	TRBV29-1	TRBJ1-2	NA	once
CASRQTGTGAGEQYF	TGTGCCAGCAGACAAACCGGGACAGGGGCTGGGGAGCAGTACTTC	TRBV28	TRBJ2-7	TRBD1	NA
CASSSSSAGRYGYTF	TGTGCCAGCAGCTCCTCGTCGGCGGGCCGCTATGGCTACACCTTC	TRBV7-9	TRBJ1-2	NA	NA
CASSFQREDETQYF	TGTGCCAGCAGCTTCCAGCGGGAGGATGAGACCCAGTACTTC	TRBV11-2	TRBJ2-5	TRBD2	NA
CASSQLPGLTNEQYF	TGTGCCAGCAGCCAACTCCCGGGACTGACAAACGAGCAGTACTTC	TRBV5-6	TRBJ2-7	NA	few
CASTITGGRAGELFF	TGTGCCAGCACCATTACGGGCGGGAGAGCCGGGGAGCTGTTTTTT	TRBV6-5	TRBJ2-2	TRBD2	NA
CASRGRMNTEAFF	TGTGCCAGCAGGGGGAGAATGAACACTGAAGCTTTCTTT	TRBV28	TRBJ1-1	NA	NA
CASSRIGLATFF	TGTGCCAGCAGCCGCATCGGACTAGCGACGTTCTTC	TRBV14	TRBJ2-1	TRBD2	NA
CASSVQGLSGQPQHF	TGTGCCAGCAGCGTACAGGGCCTCTCAGGTCAGCCCCAGCATTTT	TRBV9	TRBJ1-5	NA	NA
CASSQDQASGRAYEQYF	TGTGCCAGCAGCCAAGATCAGGCTAGCGGGAGGGCCTACGAGCAGTACTTC	TRBV4-2	TRBJ2-7	TRBD2	few
CATSDYPTSDSTDTQYF	TGTGCCACCAGTGATTATCCGACTAGCGATAGCACAGATACGCAGTATTTT	TRBV24-1	TRBJ2-3	TRBD2	NA
CASSSLLNTEAFF	TGCGCCAGCAGCTCTCTCTTGAACACTGAAGCTTTCTTT	TRBV5-1	TRBJ1-1	NA	NA
CSASILAGGPYEQYF	TGCAGTGCTAGTATCCTAGCGGGAGGGCCCTACGAGCAGTACTTC	TRBV20-1	TRBJ2-7	TRBD2	NA
CASSYSRERTEAFF	TGTGCCAGCAGTTACTCGAGAGAGCGAACTGAAGCTTTCTTT	TRBV6-5	TRBJ1-1	NA	NA
CASSAGVRDTEAFF	TGTGCCAGCAGTGCAGGGGTTCGGGACACTGAAGCTTTCTTT	TRBV28	TRBJ1-1	NA	NA
CASSSTGTVRNTEAFF	TGTGCCAGCAGCTCTACAGGGACAGTCAGAAACACTGAAGCTTTCTTT	TRBV7-2	TRBJ1-1	TRBD1	once
CASSQSRLAISYEQYF	TGCGCCAGCAGTCAATCTAGACTAGCAATTTCCTACGAGCAGTACTTC	TRBV23-1	TRBJ2-7	TRBD2	NA
CASSLTSLSEAFF	TGCGCCAGCAGCCTAACTAGTTTATCTGAAGCTTTCTTT	TRBV5-1	TRBJ1-1	NA	few
CASSKDRQFEAFF	TGTGCCAGCAGTAAGGACAGGCAATTTGAAGCTTTCTTT	TRBV2	TRBJ1-1	TRBD1	NA
CASSLVALPFVAFF	TGTGCCAGCAGCTTGGTTGCACTGCCGTTCGTAGCTTTCTTT	TRBV5-6	TRBJ1-1	NA	once
CASSPKGGGLIYNEQFF	TGTGCCAGCAGCCCTAAAGGGGGCGGTCTGATATACAATGAGCAGTTCTTC	TRBV13	TRBJ2-1	TRBD1	NA
CASSEVASPSNTQYF	TGTGCCAGCAGTGAGGTCGCTAGCCCCTCGAATACGCAGTATTTT	TRBV2	TRBJ2-3	NA	NA
CAIRTDYYGYTF	TGTGCCATCAGGACGGACTACTATGGCTACACCTTC	TRBV10-3	TRBJ1-2	NA	NA
CASSFDRGMNTEAFF	TGTGCCAGCAGTTTCGACAGGGGTATGAACACTGAAGCTTTCTTT	TRBV6-5	TRBJ1-1	TRBD1	NA
CASSITGYQETQYF	TGCGCCAGCAGCATAACAGGGTACCAAGAGACCCAGTACTTC	TRBV5-1	TRBJ2-5	NA	NA
CASSEGQVPHMKQYF	TGTGCCAGCAGTGAAGGACAGGTCCCCCATATGAAGCAGTACTTC	TRBV6-1	TRBJ2-7	NA	NA
CASSRTGDNSPLHF	TGTGCCAGCAGTAGGACAGGGGATAATTCACCCCTCCACTTT	TRBV6-5	TRBJ1-6	TRBD1	NA
CASSVVPSGTSYNEQFF	TGTGCCAGCAGCGTAGTCCCTAGCGGGACCTCCTACAATGAGCAGTTCTTC	TRBV9	TRBJ2-1	TRBD2	NA
CASSGQGSGTGELFF	TGTGCCAGCTCAGGACAGGGGTCCGGTACCGGGGAGCTGTTTTTT	TRBV18	TRBJ2-2	TRBD1	NA
CASSKRPGSVNTEAFF	TGTGCCAGCAGCAAAAGGCCAGGTTCTGTGAACACTGAAGCTTTCTTT	TRBV21-1	TRBJ1-1	NA	NA
CASSRFRDSYEQYF	TGTGCCAGCAGCCGATTCCGGGACAGTTACGAGCAGTACTTC	TRBV28	TRBJ2-7	TRBD1	once
CASSPSPTEGTGELFF	TGCGCCAGCAGCCCCTCCCCTACGGAGGGCACCGGGGAGCTGTTTTTT	TRBV5-1	TRBJ2-2	NA	NA
CAWSPGLATDTQYF	TGTGCCTGGAGTCCCGGACTAGCGACAGATACGCAGTATTTT	TRBV30	TRBJ2-3	TRBD2	NA